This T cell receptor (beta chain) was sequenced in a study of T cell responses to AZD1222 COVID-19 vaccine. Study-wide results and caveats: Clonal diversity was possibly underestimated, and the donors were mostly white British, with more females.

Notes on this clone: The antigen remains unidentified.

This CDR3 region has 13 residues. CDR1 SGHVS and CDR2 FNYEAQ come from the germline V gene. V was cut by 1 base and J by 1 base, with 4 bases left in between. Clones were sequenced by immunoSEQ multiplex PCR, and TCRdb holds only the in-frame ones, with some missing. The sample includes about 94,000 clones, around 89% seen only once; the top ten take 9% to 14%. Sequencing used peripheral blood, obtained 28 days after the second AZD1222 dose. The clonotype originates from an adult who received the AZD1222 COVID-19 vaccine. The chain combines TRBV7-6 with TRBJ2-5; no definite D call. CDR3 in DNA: TGTGCCAGCAGCTTAGGCTTCCAAGAGACCCAGTACTTC. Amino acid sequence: CASSLGFQETQYF.